Each of the 13 T cell receptor beta chains below was sequenced from the same sample in a study of blood T cell repertoires in COVID-19. Produced via immunoSEQ multiplex PCR; TCRdb's table is partial and in-frame only. The sample consists of tens of thousands of clones, less than 85% of them appearing once. Sequences were obtained from peripheral blood. These receptor sequences come from a human donor with acute or convalescent COVID-19. The donor label of this sample is uncertain.

This rearrangement joins TRBV11-2 to TRBJ2-7; 10 bases agree with TRBD1. In germline, CDR1 is SGHAT, CDR2 FQNNGV. CDR3 length: 16 residues. Unmatched junction bases numbered 6, after V lost 0 bases and J lost 4 bases. The CDR3 spells CASSLDRTGGVYEQYF. CDR3 coding DNA: TGTGCCAGCAGCTTAGATCGGACAGGGGGAGTGTACGAGCAGTACTTC.

This chain joins TRBV19 and TRBJ2-7; D is possibly TRBD1 (6 bases). Trimming stripped 5 bases from V and 0 bases from J, with 14 bases between. The CDR3 is 15 residues long. Germline assignment: CDR1 LNHDA and CDR2 SQIVND (reference sequence). The CDR3 reads CASSFTGPFSYEQYF. CDR3 in DNA: TGTGCCAGTAGTTTCACAGGGCCCTTCTCCTACGAGCAGTACTTC. The complete variable domain, with remaining parts taken from reference TRBV19 and TRBJ2-7, reads DGGITQSPKYLFRKEGQNVTLSCEQNLNHDAMYWYRQDPGQGLRLIYYSQIVNDFQKGDIAEGYSVSREKKESFPLTVTSAQKNPTAFYLCASSFTGPFSYEQYFGPGTRLTVT.

The V and J genes are TRBV27 and TRBJ1-6; maybe TRBD1 (5 bases). V lost 4 bases and J 6 bases, leaving 19 bases between the germline ends. Per germline, CDR1 MNHEY and CDR2 SMNVEV (reference sequence). The CDR3 is made up of 17 amino acids. The CDR3 nucleotides are TGTGCCAGCAGTTCGCCGCGGGGGGAGCTCGGTAATTCACCCCTCCACTTT. It encodes CASSSPRGELGNSPLHF.

V and J are TRBV6-5 and TRBJ2-2; TRBD1 is a possible D gene (5 bases). Trimming took 4 bases from V and 4 from J, leaving 13 bases between them. The CDR3 is made up of 15 amino acids. Looked up from germline, CDR1 is MNHEY and CDR2 is SVGAGI. In DNA, the CDR3 is TGTGCCAGCAGTTTCACAGGTTGGGGCACCGGGGAGCTGTTTTTT. Its translation is CASSFTGWGTGELFF.

This chain joins TRBV9 and TRBJ2-7, with TRBD2 matching over 15 bases. The germline V gene encodes CDR1 SGDLS and CDR2 YYNGEE. With V trimmed by 0 bases and J by 7 bases, 17 bases remained unmatched. The CDR3 is made up of 20 amino acids. As DNA, the CDR3 is TGTGCCAGCAGCGTAGAATTGAGTCCGGGACTAGCGGGAGGTCCTTTGGAGCAGTACTTC. It translates to CASSVELSPGLAGGPLEQYF.

V and J are TRBV15 and TRBJ2-7, with a weak D call TRBD2 (6 bases). This CDR3 is built from 14 residues. V lost 1 base, J lost 2 bases, and 9 bases lay in between. Germline V gene data show CDR1 as LNHNV and CDR2 as YYDKDF (reference sequence). CDR3 DNA sequence: TGTGCCACCAGCAGAGCCGGGGGTGCCTACGAGCAGTACTTC. Amino acids: CATSRAGGAYEQYF.

This chain connects TRBV19 to TRBJ2-7; D is uncertain. V shed 0 bases and J shed 2 bases, with 8 bases lying between them. The CDR3 has 14 residues. In germline, CDR1 is LNHDA, CDR2 SQIVND (reference sequence). The CDR3 sequence: CASSIEAGAYEQYF. The CDR3 bases are TGTGCCAGTAGTATAGAAGCAGGTGCCTACGAGCAGTACTTC. The full variable domain, with the rest looked up from reference TRBV19 and TRBJ2-7, is DGGITQSPKYLFRKEGQNVTLSCEQNLNHDAMYWYRQDPGQGLRLIYYSQIVNDFQKGDIAEGYSVSREKKESFPLTVTSAQKNPTAFYLCASSIEAGAYEQYFGPGTRLTVT.

This clone was seen more than once but under ten times. This chain joins TRBV4-1 and TRBJ2-5, with 11 nucleotides matching TRBD2. The CDR3 spans 18 residues. V lost 2 bases and J lost 2; bases outside the gene matches: 10. The V gene's germline CDR1 is MGHRA and CDR2 YSYEKL. CDR3 coding DNA: TGCGCCAGCAGCCAACTGGGCCTAGCGGGGGGCCTTCAAGAGACCCAGTACTTC. This codes for CASSQLGLAGGLQETQYF.

This chain joins TRBV5-4 and TRBJ1-4, with 7 bases identical to TRBD1. Per the germline V gene, CDR1 is SGHNT and CDR2 is YYREEE (reference sequence). The CDR3 is 15 residues long. With V trimmed by 4 bases and J by 8 bases, 11 bases remained unmatched. CDR3 amino acids: CASSVSGQIDEKLFF. The CDR3 DNA is TGTGCCAGCAGCGTCTCGGGACAGATCGACGAAAAACTGTTTTTT.

V and J are TRBV5-4 and TRBJ2-5, with D possibly being TRBD2 (6 bases). The CDR3 length is 18 residues. V dropped 4 bases and J dropped 5 bases, with 27 bases sitting between them. Germline CDR1 and CDR2: SGHNT and YYREEE (reference sequence). In DNA, the CDR3 is TGTGCCAGCAGCCGGCCGTGGGGCCAGGAGACTAGTCCCGAGACCCAGTACTTC. Amino acids: CASSRPWGQETSPETQYF.

CDR3 coding DNA: TGCGCCAGCAGCCACGGGACTAGCGGGGGGTCTACATACAATGAGCAGTTCTTC. Translation gives CASSHGTSGGSTYNEQFF. The V and J genes are TRBV5-1 and TRBJ2-1, with 15 bases aligning to TRBD2. The CDR3 consists of 18 residues. The V gene's germline CDR1 is SGHRS and CDR2 YFSETQ. V shed 4 bases, J shed 4 bases, and the junction held 9 bases outside the gene matches. Complete variable domain (other parts from reference TRBV5-1 and TRBJ2-1): KAGVTQTPRYLIKTRGQQVTLSCSPISGHRSVSWYQQTPGQGLQFLFEYFSETQRNKGNFPGRFSGRQFSNSRSEMNVSTLELGDSALYLCASSHGTSGGSTYNEQFFGPGTRLTVL.

The rearrangement joins TRBV14 to TRBJ2-2; the D is unclear. This CDR3 region has 13 residues. CDR1 SGHDN and CDR2 FVKESK come from the germline V gene. The V and J ends lost 3 bases and 2 bases respectively, with 4 bases between them. In DNA form, the CDR3 reads TGTGCCAGCAGCCACCAAAACACCGGGGAGCTGTTTTTT. It is translated as CASSHQNTGELFF.

The CDR3 DNA is TGTGCCAGCAGTTACTCGACGGGGGGCGGGATTGAAAAACTGTTTTTT. This encodes CASSYSTGGGIEKLFF. V is TRBV6-5 and J is TRBJ1-4; weak D call: TRBD1 (6 bases). V lost 0 bases and J 7 bases, leaving 15 bases between the germline ends. Germline lookup yields CDR1 MNHEY and CDR2 SVGAGI. The CDR3 totals 16 residues.